This section outlines one T cell receptor beta chain sequence together with its context. What it binds is not known. This record belongs to a study of cytotoxic CD8 clonotypes in ibrutinib-treated CLL. Study overall: Partial response occurred in approximately 25 patients and complete response in 2; at median approximately 68 months, roughly 15 remained remitted and 12 progressed.

The intended depth for sequencing was 1 in 200,000 to 1 in 1 million T cells. TCRdb's table, derived via immunoSEQ multiplex PCR, lists solely in-frame clones and lacks some. Of approximately 25,000 clones in the sample, around 69% were seen once. Notes on the study in general: T-cell clonality at baseline went above that of age-matched healthy donors and rose and fell with circulating CD8+ T-cell counts.

CDR1 and CDR2 (germline): GTSNPN, SVGIG (reference sequence). V lost 3 bases, J lost 6 bases, and 15 bases lay in between. This CDR3 comprises 14 residues. The material was PBMCs, obtained at disease progression, from a patient treated with ibrutinib. The chain links TRBV30 to TRBJ1-5; no definite D call. This TCR was recovered from a human donor with chronic lymphocytic leukemia. The CDR3 protein is CAWSRMWGTQPQHF. For the CDR3, the DNA is TGTGCCTGGAGCCGAATGTGGGGTACTCAGCCCCAGCATTTT. Variable domain in full (rest from reference TRBV30 and TRBJ1-5): SQTIHQWPATLVQPVGSPLSLECTVEGTSNPNLYWYRQAAGRGLQLLFYSVGIGQISSEVPQNLSASRPQDRQFILSSKKLLLSDSGFYLCAWSRMWGTQPQHFGDGTRLSIL.